The rows below give T cell receptor beta chains drawn from one sample of a study of T-cell reconstitution after alpha-beta-depleted transplantation in children. TCRdb re-called the PCR reads through MiXCR, storing one row per CDR3 protein. In the table there are 700,000 to 950,000 distinct CDR3 sequences, around 15% of which are singletons. Source: PBMCs, mostly from graft donor cells, taken 360 days after TCRalphabeta/CD19-depleted stem cell transplant. Source of these receptors: a male patient aged 10 to 17 who had a stem cell transplant for acute lymphoblastic leukemia, so the T cells may come from the graft donor. Each CDR3 is given with its conserved first and last residue. The D gene is left open where the match is weak. Clone size is given for some rows only: seen once, a few or many times, or a class if the clone is expanded.

J: TRBJ1-5; D: TRBD1; V: TRBV24-1; size: few; length: 14; CDR3: CATSGKGGHQPQHF; DNA: TGTGCCACCAGTGGAAAAGGGGGCCATCAGCCCCAGCATTTT
J: TRBJ2-7; D: -; V: TRBV7-9; size: -; length: 15; CDR3: CTSSVTTGTYYEQYF; DNA: TGTACCAGCAGCGTTACCACAGGGACCTACTACGAGCAGTACTTC
J: TRBJ2-5; D: -; V: TRBV5-1; size: once; length: 15; CDR3: CASSLESVGGETQYF; DNA: TGCGCCAGCAGCTTGGAGTCGGTCGGTGGGGAGACCCAGTACTTC
J: TRBJ1-5; D: -; V: TRBV20-1; size: -; length: 12; CDR3: CSAQGSNQPQHF; DNA: TGCAGTGCGCAGGGCAGTAATCAGCCCCAGCATTTT
J: TRBJ2-5; D: TRBD2; V: TRBV5-6; size: few; length: 17; CDR3: CASRPVGTSGPQETQYF; DNA: TGTGCCAGCAGACCCGTTGGGACTAGCGGGCCTCAAGAGACCCAGTACTTC
J: TRBJ2-3; D: -; V: TRBV5-1; size: many; length: 16; CDR3: CASSLVERLSTDTQYF; DNA: TGCGCCAGCAGCTTGGTCGAGCGGCTAAGCACAGATACGCAGTATTTT
J: TRBJ2-3; D: -; V: TRBV7-9; size: -; length: 14; CDR3: CASSQGGVRLVPNF; DNA: TGTGCCAGCAGCCAGGGTGGTGTTAGGCTCGTCCCGAATTTT
J: TRBJ2-3; D: -; V: TRBV18; size: -; length: 13; CDR3: CASLRIRTDTQYF; DNA: TGTGCCAGCCTTAGGATACGCACAGATACGCAGTATTTT
J: TRBJ2-1; D: TRBD2; V: TRBV20-1; size: -; length: 14; CDR3: CSALTGTSGTEQFF; DNA: TGCAGTGCCCTAACCGGGACTAGCGGGACTGAGCAGTTCTTC
J: TRBJ2-3; D: -; V: TRBV2; size: -; length: 16; CDR3: CASNPRAGDRSDTQYF; DNA: TGTGCCAGCAACCCCCGCGCCGGGGATAGGTCAGATACGCAGTATTTT
J: TRBJ1-4; D: TRBD1; V: TRBV7-9; size: -; length: 17; CDR3: CASIQGTDRAANEKLFF; DNA: TGTGCCAGCATCCAGGGCACCGACAGGGCAGCTAATGAAAAACTGTTTTTT
J: TRBJ2-4; D: TRBD2; V: TRBV9; size: few; length: 16; CDR3: CASSGPWGGAKNIQYF; DNA: TGTGCCAGCAGCGGTCCGTGGGGGGGGGCCAAAAACATTCAGTACTTC
J: TRBJ2-3; D: -; V: TRBV5-1; size: -; length: 16; CDR3: CASSLDSSREIDTQYF; DNA: TGCGCCAGCAGCTTGGACAGCTCACGGGAGATTGATACGCAGTATTTT
J: TRBJ2-2; D: TRBD1; V: TRBV3-1; size: many; length: 16; CDR3: CASSPHRQGAIGELFF; DNA: TGTGCCAGCAGCCCTCATAGGCAGGGGGCAATAGGGGAGCTGTTTTTT
J: TRBJ1-2; D: -; V: TRBV7-6; size: few; length: 16; CDR3: CASSLVVNDRFAGYTF; DNA: TGTGCCAGCAGCTTAGTTGTGAATGACAGGTTTGCTGGCTACACCTTC
J: TRBJ1-4; D: -; V: TRBV12-3/TRBV12-4; size: many; length: 13; CDR3: CASSRTDTRKLFF; DNA: TGTGCCAGCAGCCGAACCGACACCCGCAAACTGTTTTTT
J: TRBJ2-3; D: TRBD2; V: TRBV5-1; size: -; length: 15; CDR3: CASSFGLAEADTQYF; DNA: TGCGCCAGCAGCTTTGGACTAGCGGAAGCGGATACGCAGTATTTT
J: TRBJ2-3; D: -; V: TRBV5-1; size: few; length: 15; CDR3: CASSLAYDWGDTQYF; DNA: TGCGCCAGCAGCTTGGCTTACGACTGGGGGGATACGCAGTATTTT
J: TRBJ1-5; D: -; V: TRBV11-2; size: few; length: 17; CDR3: CASSLGFRWGGNQPQHF; DNA: TGTGCCAGCAGCTTAGGGTTCCGGTGGGGGGGCAATCAGCCCCAGCATTTT
J: TRBJ2-7; D: TRBD2; V: TRBV20-1; size: few; length: 14; CDR3: CSARDPSGGYEQYF; DNA: TGCAGTGCTAGAGATCCTAGCGGGGGTTACGAGCAGTACTTC
J: TRBJ2-7; D: -; V: TRBV20-1; size: -; length: 14; CDR3: CSARDLSVSYEQYF; DNA: TGCAGTGCTAGAGATTTAAGCGTCTCCTACGAGCAGTACTTC
J: TRBJ2-1; D: -; V: TRBV20-1; size: -; length: 12; CDR3: CSARVILGEQFF; DNA: TGCAGTGCTAGGGTGATACTGGGTGAGCAGTTCTTC
J: TRBJ1-2; D: -; V: TRBV7-6; size: few; length: 16; CDR3: CASSGTVLVQGGGYTF; DNA: TGTGCCAGCAGCGGAACCGTCCTTGTTCAGGGCGGTGGCTACACCTTC
J: TRBJ2-7; D: TRBD2; V: TRBV20-1; size: -; length: 13; CDR3: CSAPGLVVYEQYF; DNA: TGCAGTGCCCCGGGACTAGTGGTCTACGAGCAGTACTTC
J: TRBJ2-5; D: TRBD2; V: TRBV5-1; size: -; length: 16; CDR3: CASSLDPAGGGETQYF; DNA: TGCGCCAGCAGCTTGGATCCAGCGGGAGGGGGAGAGACCCAGTACTTC
J: TRBJ2-1; D: TRBD2; V: TRBV5-1; size: few; length: 13; CDR3: CASKESGSNEQFF; DNA: TGCGCCAGCAAGGAGAGCGGGAGTAATGAGCAGTTCTTC
J: TRBJ2-3; D: TRBD2; V: TRBV7-3; size: once; length: 20; CDR3: CASSLSSLAGGPESTDTQYF; DNA: TGTGCCAGCAGCTTATCTTCACTAGCGGGAGGGCCCGAAAGCACAGATACGCAGTATTTT
J: TRBJ2-2; D: -; V: TRBV3-1; size: -; length: 19; CDR3: CASSQVGLGRHQSTGELFF; DNA: TGTGCCAGCAGCCAAGTGGGGCTTGGTCGGCACCAGAGCACCGGGGAGCTGTTTTTT
J: TRBJ1-1; D: -; V: TRBV7-9; size: few; length: 13; CDR3: CASSPGQRAEAFF; DNA: TGTGCCAGCAGCCCAGGACAGCGAGCTGAAGCTTTCTTT
J: TRBJ2-3; D: -; V: TRBV5-1; size: -; length: 16; CDR3: CASSSSRQLSTDTQYF; DNA: TGCGCCAGCAGCTCCTCCCGACAGCTTAGCACAGATACGCAGTATTTT
J: TRBJ2-7; D: TRBD2; V: TRBV7-9; size: -; length: 18; CDR3: CASSSGLAGVSGTYEQYF; DNA: TGTGCCAGCAGCTCGGGGCTAGCGGGAGTTTCTGGGACCTACGAGCAGTACTTC
J: TRBJ2-2; D: TRBD2; V: TRBV7-6; size: many; length: 17; CDR3: CASSLYPGLAGTGELFF; DNA: TGTGCCAGCAGCCTCTACCCGGGACTAGCGGGGACCGGGGAGCTGTTTTTT
J: TRBJ2-7; D: -; V: TRBV2; size: many; length: 13; CDR3: CASSEGEEYEQYF; DNA: TGTGCCAGCAGTGAGGGGGAGGAGTACGAGCAGTACTTC
J: TRBJ2-7; D: -; V: TRBV12-3/TRBV12-4; size: few; length: 13; CDR3: CASSSPVLYEQYF; DNA: TGTGCCAGCAGTTCCCCGGTCCTCTACGAGCAGTACTTC
J: TRBJ2-3; D: TRBD1; V: TRBV11-1; size: -; length: 17; CDR3: CASSLASWDRGPDTQYF; DNA: TGTGCCAGCAGCTTAGCTAGTTGGGACAGGGGCCCAGATACGCAGTATTTT
J: TRBJ1-5; D: -; V: TRBV5-1; size: -; length: 13; CDR3: CASRKYSDQPQHF; DNA: TGCGCCAGCAGGAAGTACTCGGATCAGCCCCAGCATTTT
J: TRBJ2-2; D: -; V: TRBV5-1; size: few; length: 15; CDR3: CASSGNRAVTGELFF; DNA: TGCGCCAGCAGCGGTAACAGGGCGGTCACCGGGGAGCTGTTTTTT
J: TRBJ2-1; D: -; V: TRBV24-1; size: -; length: 14; CDR3: CATSDLGGVNEQFF; DNA: TGTGCCACCAGTGATTTGGGTGGGGTCAATGAGCAGTTCTTC
J: TRBJ1-4; D: -; V: TRBV6-1; size: few; length: 15; CDR3: CASQPPGNRNEKLFF; DNA: TGTGCCAGCCAACCCCCAGGGAATCGTAATGAAAAACTGTTTTTT
J: TRBJ2-2; D: -; V: TRBV29-1; size: -; length: 15; CDR3: CSVEVPHLQIGELFF; DNA: TGCAGCGTTGAAGTCCCTCACCTGCAAATCGGGGAGCTGTTTTTT
J: TRBJ2-7; D: -; V: TRBV6-4; size: many; length: 15; CDR3: CASSEGSGPSYEQYF; DNA: TGTGCCAGCAGTGAGGGATCGGGACCCTCCTACGAGCAGTACTTC
J: TRBJ1-6; D: -; V: TRBV6-5; size: -; length: 12; CDR3: CASSTQRSPLHF; DNA: TGTGCCAGCAGTACCCAGCGTTCACCCCTCCACTTT
J: TRBJ2-1; D: -; V: TRBV25-1; size: -; length: 15; CDR3: CASSSWASSYNEQFF; DNA: TGTGCCAGCAGTTCCTGGGCTAGCTCCTACAATGAGCAGTTCTTC
J: TRBJ1-4; D: TRBD1; V: TRBV6-1; size: -; length: 17; CDR3: CASSEAAGTASNEKLFF; DNA: TGTGCCAGCAGTGAAGCTGCAGGGACAGCGAGTAATGAAAAACTGTTTTTT
J: TRBJ2-7; D: -; V: TRBV7-6; size: few; length: 16; CDR3: CASSLYSGTKPYEQYF; DNA: TGTGCCAGCAGCTTGTATTCAGGGACAAAACCGTACGAGCAGTACTTC
J: TRBJ2-3; D: -; V: TRBV7-8; size: -; length: 13; CDR3: CASSSTTSSTQYF; DNA: TGTGCCAGCAGCTCCACGACTAGTTCTACGCAGTATTTT
J: TRBJ2-2; D: -; V: TRBV7-3; size: -; length: 13; CDR3: CASARTYTGELFF; DNA: TGTGCCAGCGCGCGGACCTACACCGGGGAGCTGTTTTTT
J: TRBJ2-5; D: -; V: TRBV4-1; size: once; length: 16; CDR3: CASSQGVRPSQETQYF; DNA: TGCGCCAGCAGCCAAGGGGTAAGGCCGAGCCAAGAGACCCAGTACTTC
J: TRBJ2-5; D: -; V: TRBV10-3; size: -; length: 11; CDR3: CAILSGETQYF; DNA: TGTGCCATTCTCTCTGGGGAGACCCAGTACTTC
J: TRBJ2-2; D: TRBD2; V: TRBV20-1; size: -; length: 16; CDR3: CSARDPLAGETGELFF; DNA: TGCAGTGCTAGAGATCCCCTAGCGGGAGAAACCGGGGAGCTGTTTTTT
J: TRBJ2-2; D: -; V: TRBV7-2; size: many; length: 13; CDR3: CASNQRGTGELFF; DNA: TGTGCCAGCAACCAACGGGGGACCGGGGAGCTGTTTTTT
J: TRBJ1-2; D: TRBD1; V: TRBV12-3/TRBV12-4; size: many; length: 13; CDR3: CASRTGQGLGYTF; DNA: TGTGCCAGCAGGACGGGACAGGGGCTTGGCTACACCTTC
J: TRBJ2-7; D: TRBD2; V: TRBV11-1; size: -; length: 19; CDR3: CASSLARTSGNVKTYEQYF; DNA: TGTGCCAGCAGCTTAGCGCGTACTAGCGGGAATGTGAAAACCTACGAGCAGTACTTC
J: TRBJ2-3; D: -; V: TRBV5-1; size: -; length: 13; CDR3: CATHSGSTDTQYF; DNA: TGCGCCACCCATAGCGGAAGCACAGATACGCAGTATTTT
J: TRBJ1-1; D: -; V: TRBV29-1; size: few; length: 12; CDR3: CSGSILNTEAFF; DNA: TGCAGCGGCAGCATACTTAACACTGAAGCTTTCTTT
J: TRBJ2-4; D: TRBD2; V: TRBV7-8; size: -; length: 19; CDR3: CASSSRRGAGGPAKNIQYF; DNA: TGTGCCAGCAGCTCCCGGCGGGGCGCGGGAGGCCCAGCCAAAAACATTCAGTACTTC
J: TRBJ2-1; D: -; V: TRBV5-1; size: many; length: 15; CDR3: CASSLDAGSYNEQFF; DNA: TGCGCCAGCAGCTTGGACGCGGGATCCTACAATGAGCAGTTCTTC
J: TRBJ2-3; D: -; V: TRBV20-1; size: -; length: 15; CDR3: CSATDRAGTADTQYF; DNA: TGCAGTGCTACGGATCGAGCGGGTACTGCAGATACGCAGTATTTT
J: TRBJ2-7; D: TRBD2; V: TRBV4-1; size: -; length: 15; CDR3: CASSQDRREAYEQYF; DNA: TGCGCCAGCAGCCAAGATCGGCGGGAGGCCTACGAGCAGTACTTC
J: TRBJ2-7; D: -; V: TRBV7-9; size: few; length: 12; CDR3: CASSSLRYEQYF; DNA: TGTGCCAGCAGCTCCTTACGGTACGAGCAGTACTTC